The 32 T cell receptor beta chains below all came from one sample that was sequenced in a study of Graves' ophthalmopathy and Graves' hyperthyroidism. Amplification of TCR beta CDR3 regions used RNA transcripts. An opening RT-PCR round employed HTBI primers and preceded a second-round multiplex PCR. TCRdb redid the calling of the multiplex PCR reads with MiXCR, one entry per CDR3 protein. Here the sample spans approximately 460,000 distinct CDR3 sequences, around 15% being singletons. Sequencing input: blood. The source is a woman under 40 with Graves' ophthalmopathy.

This clonotype was detected a few times. The V gene is TRBV9, the J gene TRBJ1-5; TRBD1 matches 10 bases. CDR1 is SGDLS, CDR2 YYNGEE, per germline. CDR3 length equals 15 residues. The V segment lost 2 bases and the J segment 8 bases; nucleotides outside the gene matches: 7. The CDR3 sequence is CASSVGTGVVEPQHF. As DNA, the CDR3 is TGTGCCAGCAGCGTGGGGACAGGGGTGGTTGAGCCCCAGCATTTT. Full variable domain (outside the CDR3, taken from reference TRBV9 and TRBJ1-5): DSGVTQTPKHLITATGQRVTLRCSPRSGDLSVYWYQQSLDQGLQFLIQYYNGEERAKGNILERFSAQQFPDLHSELNLSSLELGDSALYFCASSVGTGVVEPQHFGDGTRLSIL.

This clonotype appeared a few times. A far larger clone is a single base away, which makes a read error likely. This chain uses TRBV12-3 or TRBV12-4 with TRBJ1-1, with a possible D match to TRBD1 (5 bases). The CDR3 totals 14 residues. V was pared by 5 bases and J by 3 bases, with 13 bases between. CDR3 sequence: CASSPRGGDTEAFF. In DNA, the CDR3 is TGTGCCAGCAGTCCCCGGGGGGGGGACACTGAAGCTTTCTTT.

This clonotype was observed at least ten times. This chain joins TRBV12-3 or TRBV12-4 and TRBJ2-7; a weak D match, TRBD2 (5 bases). Trimming stripped 3 bases from V and 6 bases from J, with 9 bases between. CDR3 length equals 12 residues. The CDR3 loop reads CASSLGVFEQYF. Here the CDR3 DNA reads TGTGCCAGCAGTTTGGGAGTGTTCGAGCAGTACTTC.

This clonotype was detected many times. This chain links TRBV7-9 with TRBJ1-1; D not resolved. The germline V and J ends were trimmed by 3 bases and 7 bases, with 15 bases remaining between them. The CDR3 totals 14 residues. The germline CDR1 and CDR2 sequences are SEHNR and FQNEAQ (reference sequence). CDR3 amino acids: CASSLAGKNDEAFF. In nucleotides, the CDR3 is TGTGCCAGCAGCTTGGCGGGGAAGAATGATGAAGCTTTCTTT.

This clonotype has at least ten counts. The chain couples TRBV5-1 to TRBJ2-7; TRBD1 agrees at 10 bases. The CDR3 runs to 17 residues. CDR1 and CDR2 (germline): SGHRS, YFSETQ. J was trimmed by 0 bases and V by 6 bases; bases with no gene match: 12. Written as DNA, the CDR3 is TGCGCCAGCATCCCCGGGACAGGGGACTCCCCCTCCTACGAGCAGTACTTC. It translates to CASIPGTGDSPSYEQYF.

This chain joins TRBV10-3 and TRBJ2-5; 9 bases align to TRBD2. V trimming: 3 bases; J trimming: 2 bases; junction bases outside the gene matches: 4. The CDR3 length is 15 residues. Germline CDR1 and CDR2: ENHRY and SYGVKD. Here the CDR3 DNA reads TGTGCCATCAGTGATCGAGCGGGGGGTCAAGAGACCCAGTACTTC. Translated: CAISDRAGGQETQYF.

The sample holds a few counts of this clonotype. The chain has TRBV27 and TRBJ2-7; D is possibly TRBD1 (5 bases). From germline, CDR1 is MNHEY and CDR2 SMNVEV (reference sequence). This CDR3 has 14 amino acids. Deletions cut 2 bases from V and 2 bases from J, with 10 bases between. The CDR3 is CASSLLDKTYEQYF. The CDR3, as DNA: TGTGCCAGCAGTTTACTGGACAAAACCTACGAGCAGTACTTC.

The chain combines TRBV18 with TRBJ2-7; possible D gene TRBD1, 5 bases. Trimming left V 9 bases short and J 3 bases short, with 21 bases between. CDR3 length: 15 amino acids. Per the germline V gene, CDR1 is KGHSH and CDR2 is LQKENI. DNA for the CDR3: TGTGCCAGTTCTGGTTCGAATGGGGCCTTCTACGAGCAGTACTTC. It yields the protein CASSGSNGAFYEQYF.

This chain joins TRBV27 and TRBJ1-2; 9 nucleotides match TRBD1. The germline CDR1 and CDR2 sequences are MNHEY and SMNVEV (reference sequence). With V trimmed by 2 bases and J by 11 bases, 6 bases remained unmatched. The CDR3 has 13 amino acids. CDR3 loop: CASSLNRGLDYTF. The CDR3 DNA sequence: TGTGCCAGCAGTTTAAACAGGGGGCTTGATTACACCTTC.

This clonotype was counted many times. The chain joins TRBV5-5 to TRBJ1-6; D call uncertain. This CDR3 region has 13 residues. From germline, CDR1 is SGHKS and CDR2 YYEKEE (reference sequence). V lost 0 bases to trimming and J lost 5 bases, with 3 bases between them. DNA for the CDR3: TGTGCCAGCAGCTTGGAGCATAATTCACCCCTCCACTTT. Translation gives CASSLEHNSPLHF.

This clonotype was recorded at least ten times. This chain joins TRBV6-1 and TRBJ2-7; 10 bases are shared with TRBD1. The CDR3 runs to 15 residues. Germline-derived CDR1 and CDR2 are MNHNS and SASEGT. Unmatched junction bases numbered 9, after V lost 5 bases and J lost 5 bases. CDR3 loop: CASSRLGTGDHEQYF. CDR3 sequence (DNA): TGTGCCAGCAGTCGGTTGGGGACAGGGGACCACGAGCAGTACTTC.

A few counts support this clonotype. The chain carries TRBV12-3 or TRBV12-4 and TRBJ2-5, with 11 bases fitting TRBD2. Unmatched junction bases numbered 17, after V lost 6 bases and J lost 5 bases. This CDR3 is 18 amino acids long. The chain's CDR3 is CASSPSKLAGEYWETQYF. The CDR3 region has the DNA TGTGCCAGCAGCCCTTCGAAACTAGCGGGAGAATATTGGGAGACCCAGTACTTC.

This clonotype has a handful of counts. The chain links TRBV6-1 to TRBJ1-1; 7 positions agree with TRBD1. CDR3 size: 13 residues. The J segment lost 4 bases and the V segment lost 6 bases, leaving 5 bases of the junction unmatched. In germline, CDR1 is MNHNS, CDR2 SASEGT. The CDR3 loop reads CASSSRTGTEAFF. The CDR3, as DNA: TGTGCCAGCAGCTCGAGGACAGGCACTGAAGCTTTCTTT.

This clonotype occurred many times. The chain combines TRBV6-5 with TRBJ1-2, with TRBD1 matching over 7 bases. V lost 2 bases, J lost 5 bases, and 2 bases stayed unmatched. The CDR3 length is 13 residues. Germline CDR1 reads MNHEY; CDR2 reads SVGAGI. CDR3 residues: CASSYGQEYGYTF. CDR3 nucleotides: TGTGCCAGCAGTTACGGACAGGAGTATGGCTACACCTTC.

This clonotype was seen at least ten times. The chain links TRBV28 to TRBJ1-2; no clear D gene. The CDR3 covers 13 residues. Between the trimmed V and J ends, which lost 8 bases and 4 bases, there was a span of 14 bases. The germline gives CDR1 MDHEN, CDR2 SYDVKM. The CDR3 DNA is TGTGCCAGCTTCAGTCCAGCCATCTATGGCTACACCTTC. Translated, it gives CASFSPAIYGYTF.

The sample holds many counts of this clonotype. The CDR3 loop is CATPLLAGGPWTGELFF. DNA for the CDR3: TGTGCCACACCATTACTAGCGGGGGGGCCTTGGACCGGGGAGCTGTTTTTT. The V and J genes are TRBV2 and TRBJ2-2; 13 nucleotides match TRBD2. This CDR3 spans 17 amino acids. The germline CDR1 and CDR2 sequences are SNHLY and FYNNEI. The V and J ends lost 10 bases and 5 bases, in that order; junction bases with no gene match: 13.

This clonotype was counted at least ten times. This chain uses TRBV6-2 or TRBV6-3 with TRBJ1-2; TRBD1 is a possible D gene (6 bases). This CDR3 has 15 residues. Trimming took off 6 bases at V and 9 bases at J, with 23 bases between the two ends. Germline CDR1 and CDR2: MNHEY and SVGEGT. In DNA form, the CDR3 reads TGTGCCAGCAGCCACAGGAAGAGACAGGTGGTCAGCTACACCTTC. Its protein is CASSHRKRQVVSYTF.

The rearrangement links TRBV12-3 or TRBV12-4 to TRBJ2-7; TRBD2 is a possible D gene (6 bases). V dropped 6 bases and J dropped 3 bases, with 15 bases sitting between them. The CDR3 runs to 14 residues. The CDR3 bases are TGTGCCAGCAGCCTCCGGAGGACTAACTACGAGCAGTACTTC. Translated, it gives CASSLRRTNYEQYF.

This clonotype was counted at least ten times. V and J are TRBV20-1 and TRBJ1-1, with 9 nucleotides matching TRBD1. V lost 6 bases to trimming and J lost 3 bases; unmatched junction nucleotides: 5. Looked up from germline, CDR1 is DFQATT and CDR2 is SNEGSKA (reference sequence). The CDR3 extends over 13 amino acids. The CDR3 reads CSATGGRDTEAFF. In DNA form, the CDR3 reads TGCAGTGCCACAGGGGGCCGGGACACTGAAGCTTTCTTT.

Remarks on this clonotype: The junction does not match germline at one end; this may be a read error. J is TRBJ2-7 and V is TRBV2; D possibly corresponds to TRBD2 (6 bases). The CDR3 runs to 15 residues. Germline-derived CDR1 and CDR2 are SNHLY and FYNNEI. Written as DNA, the CDR3 is TGTGCCAGCTGTTTAGCGGTGTCAATCTCCTACGAGCAGTGCTTC. It is translated as CASCLAVSISYEQCF.

This clonotype was counted only a few times. Sequence at one end of the junction differs from germline and may be a read error. The rearrangement joins TRBV11-2 to TRBJ2-4; TRBD2 matches at 12 bases. The CDR3 sequence is 15 residues long. From germline, CDR1 is SGHAT and CDR2 FQNNGV. The CDR3 reads CASSLVTSGGPIKYF. For the CDR3, the DNA is TGTGCCAGCAGCTTAGTGACTAGCGGGGGCCCCATTAAGTACTTC.

This clonotype showed up many times. The chain uses TRBV27 and TRBJ2-2; 9 bases fit TRBD2. Germline trimming cut 1 base from V and 5 bases from J; bases unmatched to any gene: 5. CDR1 is MNHEY and CDR2 is SMNVEV in the germline V gene (reference sequence). The CDR3 runs to 16 residues. The CDR3 spells CASSLYQTSGTGELFF. As DNA, the CDR3 is TGTGCCAGCAGTTTATATCAGACTAGCGGTACCGGGGAGCTGTTTTTT.

This clonotype was observed a few times. V usage is TRBV2 and J usage is TRBJ1-1, with a possible D match to TRBD1 (6 bases). The germline gives CDR1 SNHLY, CDR2 FYNNEI. CDR3 length: 13 amino acids. V lost 7 bases to trimming and J lost 8 bases, with 17 bases between them. The CDR3: CASNPVRGPEAFF. The CDR3 DNA follows: TGTGCCAGCAACCCGGTCAGGGGCCCGGAAGCTTTCTTT.

This clonotype was seen ten or more times. The V gene is TRBV18, the J gene TRBJ1-3, with D uncertain. Germline V gene lookup returns CDR1 KGHSH and CDR2 LQKENI. V was trimmed by 3 bases and J by 0 bases, leaving 9 bases between them. This CDR3 has 15 residues. CDR3 residues: CASSPGLYSGNTIYF. CDR3 DNA sequence: TGTGCCAGCTCACCGGGCCTATACTCTGGAAACACCATATATTTT. Full variable domain (missing parts from reference TRBV18 and TRBJ1-3): NAGVMQNPRHLVRRRGQEARLRCSPMKGHSHVYWYRQLPEEGLKFMVYLQKENIIDESGMPKERFSAEFPKEGPSILRIQQVVRGDSAAYFCASSPGLYSGNTIYFGEGSWLTVV.

This clonotype was observed many times. The chain carries TRBV12-3 or TRBV12-4 and TRBJ2-7; D possibly corresponds to TRBD1 (6 bases). This CDR3 has 14 residues. V was pared by 5 bases and J by 2 bases, with 13 bases between. Here the CDR3 reads CASSLLQGTYEQYF. The CDR3 bases are TGTGCCAGCAGTCTCTTACAGGGTACCTACGAGCAGTACTTC.

The chain recombines TRBV24-1 with TRBJ2-7; the D gene is possibly TRBD1 (6 bases). This CDR3 has 17 residues. Germline V gene data show CDR1 as KGHDR and CDR2 as SFDVKD. Trimming left V 4 bases short and J 5 bases short, with 23 bases between. The CDR3 loop is CATSESNTQGSAHEQYF. Here the CDR3 DNA reads TGTGCCACCAGTGAGTCTAACACCCAGGGGAGTGCTCACGAGCAGTACTTC.

This clonotype has a count of ten or more. V and J are TRBV24-1 and TRBJ2-5; D possibly corresponds to TRBD1 (8 bases). Trimming left V 6 bases short and J 0 bases short, with 19 bases between. Germline lookup yields CDR1 KGHDR and CDR2 SFDVKD. There are 17 residues in the CDR3. The CDR3 here is CATSNTGGGGDQETQYF. DNA for the CDR3: TGTGCCACCAGTAATACAGGGGGTGGGGGGGACCAAGAGACCCAGTACTTC.

The CDR3 DNA follows: TGCGCCAGCAGCTTGGCAGGGAAAAAGTCTAACTATGGCTACACCTTC. Protein product: CASSLAGKKSNYGYTF. The chain combines TRBV5-1 with TRBJ1-2, with D possibly TRBD1 on 5 matching bases. The CDR3 covers 16 residues. Germline-derived CDR1 and CDR2 are SGHRS and YFSETQ. The germline V and J ends were trimmed by 0 bases and 0 bases, with 12 bases remaining between them.

The chain uses TRBV11-1 and TRBJ2-2, with TRBD1 as a possible D gene (6 bases). This CDR3 is built from 16 residues. Germline assignment: CDR1 SGHAT and CDR2 FQDESV (reference sequence). Trimming left V 3 bases short and J 5 bases short, with 16 bases between. DNA of the CDR3: TGTGCCAGCAGCTTCCCCAGGGGTTCGGAGACCGGGGAGCTGTTTTTT. Translating it yields CASSFPRGSETGELFF.

This clonotype was detected a few times. At one end the junction does not follow the germline gene, possibly because of a read error. This chain uses TRBV20-1 with TRBJ2-7, with D unclear. CDR1 and CDR2 from the germline V gene are DFQATT and SNEGSKA (reference sequence). The CDR3 has 12 residues. CDR3: CSTEHYKGEQYF. In DNA, the CDR3 is TGTAGCACAGAACATTATAAAGGGGAGCAGTACTTC.

The V gene is TRBV11-2, the J gene TRBJ1-4; 9 bases are shared with TRBD1. Trimming removed 1 base from V and 7 bases from J; junction bases left unmatched: 1. CDR3 size: 14 residues. Germline V lookup: CDR1 SGHAT, CDR2 FQNNGV. The CDR3 loop reads CASSLGGQGEKLFF. The CDR3 nucleotides read TGTGCCAGCAGCTTAGGGGGACAGGGTGAAAAACTGTTTTTT.

The sample holds many counts of this clonotype. The gene calls are TRBV14 and TRBJ2-5, with no clear D. V lost 1 base, J lost 5 bases, and 14 bases lay in between. The CDR3 totals 15 residues. Germline V gene lookup returns CDR1 SGHDN and CDR2 FVKESK. In DNA form, the CDR3 reads TGTGCCAGCAGCCAAGGGGCCCCCGGGTGGGAGACCCAGTACTTC. As protein: CASSQGAPGWETQYF.